One sample yielded the 22 T cell receptor beta chains listed below, sequenced in a study of the immune and genomic landscape of osteosarcoma. Sequenced by immunoSEQ multiplex PCR; TCRdb stores in-frame clones only, minus some. Counted here are 350 to 450 clones, 78% occurring once; the ten biggest clones make up 8% to 13%. The sample taken for sequencing was metastatic tumor tissue from the lung. The source is a man younger than 30 with osteosarcoma.

Only one count was recorded for this clone. The genes are TRBV2 and TRBJ2-5; no firm D call. The V gene's germline CDR1 is SNHLY and CDR2 FYNNEI. V lost 8 bases and J 5 bases, leaving 12 bases between the germline ends. This CDR3 contains 12 residues. The CDR3 DNA is TGTGCCAGCCTCCGGCCTCCGGAGACCCAGTACTTC. It translates to CASLRPPETQYF.

The genes are TRBV7-2 and TRBJ2-7, with no clear D. The ends were cut back, 6 bases at V and 1 base at J, with 16 bases in the middle. CDR1 is SGHTA, CDR2 FQGNSA, per germline. The length of the CDR3 is 15 residues. As DNA, the CDR3 is TGTGCCAGCAGACGCCAAGAGGTAGGGTCCTACGAGCAGTACTTC. Translating it yields CASRRQEVGSYEQYF.

The count of this clone is one. This chain links TRBV2 with TRBJ2-3; the match to TRBD2 covers 9 bases. The junction had 21 bases not matched to a gene; V was cut back by 6 bases and J by 8 bases. This CDR3 comprises 18 residues. Germline lookup yields CDR1 SNHLY and CDR2 FYNNEI. DNA for the CDR3: TGTGCCAGCAGGGCCACGCTGATGGGACTAGCAGCGGGAGGTACGCAGTATTTT. This translates into CASRATLMGLAAGGTQYF.

This sequence joins TRBV4-2 and TRBJ1-2; 7 positions match TRBD1. The J segment lost 6 bases and the V segment lost 0 bases, leaving 10 bases of the junction unmatched. CDR3 size: 16 residues. Germline V CDR1 and CDR2: LGHNA, YNFKEQ. CDR3 in amino acids: CASSQDVTGTAHGYTF. CDR3 sequence (DNA): TGTGCCAGCAGCCAAGATGTAACTGGGACAGCCCATGGCTACACCTTC.

This chain links TRBV6-4 with TRBJ2-1, with 12 bases identical to TRBD2. V shed 0 bases and J 6 bases; nucleotides not matched to a gene: 0. Germline-derived CDR1 and CDR2 are MRHNA and SNTAGT. CDR3 size: 15 residues. The CDR3 DNA follows: TGTGCCAGCAGTGACTCGACTAGCGGGAGCAATGAGCAGTTCTTC. Amino acid sequence: CASSDSTSGSNEQFF.

V gene TRBV11-3 combines with J gene TRBJ2-5; 11 bases are shared with TRBD2. Trimming took 1 base from V and 5 from J; bases not matched to a gene: 15. CDR1 is SGHNT and CDR2 is YENEEA in the germline V gene. The CDR3 spans 19 residues. The CDR3 sequence: CASSLARNLAGGPTETQYF. CDR3 DNA: TGTGCCAGCAGCTTAGCTCGCAATTTAGCGGGAGGGCCCACGGAGACCCAGTACTTC. The whole variable domain, remainder taken from reference TRBV11-3 and TRBJ2-5, is EAGVVQSPRYKIIEKKQPVAFWCNPISGHNTLYWYLQNLGQGPELLIRYENEEAVDDSQLPKDRFSAERLKGVDSTLKIQPAELGDSAVYLCASSLARNLAGGPTETQYFGPGTRLLVL.

This clone came up once. The V and J genes are TRBV14 and TRBJ1-1; 8 bases line up with TRBD1. V lost 5 bases and J lost 4; bases outside the gene matches: 9. The CDR3 contains 15 residues. The germline CDR1 and CDR2 sequences are SGHDN and FVKESK. CDR3 protein: CASSFHRTGSTEAFF. In DNA form, the CDR3 reads TGTGCCAGCAGCTTTCACCGGACAGGGAGCACTGAAGCTTTCTTT.

This sequence joins TRBV19 and TRBJ2-5; the match to TRBD1 covers 12 bases. Germline lookup yields CDR1 LNHDA and CDR2 SQIVND (reference sequence). This CDR3 is built from 18 residues. Unmatched junction bases numbered 13, after V lost 4 bases and J lost 4 bases. The CDR3 nucleotides are TGTGCCAGTAGTACCCGTGCCCCGGGACAGGGGGCTCGAGAGACCCAGTACTTC. This translates into CASSTRAPGQGARETQYF. Full variable domain (outside the CDR3, taken from reference TRBV19 and TRBJ2-5): DGGITQSPKYLFRKEGQNVTLSCEQNLNHDAMYWYRQDPGQGLRLIYYSQIVNDFQKGDIAEGYSVSREKKESFPLTVTSAQKNPTAFYLCASSTRAPGQGARETQYFGPGTRLLVL.

The chain has TRBV19 and TRBJ2-4, with 12 bases identical to TRBD2. Germline-derived CDR1 and CDR2 are LNHDA and SQIVND (reference sequence). Trimming cost V 3 bases and J 4 bases; bases outside gene matches: 7. CDR3 length equals 17 residues. CDR3 coding DNA: TGTGCCAGTAGTATGGGACTAGCGGGCCTTAGTAAAAACATTCAGTACTTC. It specifies CASSMGLAGLSKNIQYF.

This chain joins TRBV4-1 and TRBJ2-3, with TRBD2 matching over 7 bases. The J segment lost 4 bases and the V segment lost 5 bases, leaving 9 bases of the junction unmatched. Germline V lookup: CDR1 MGHRA, CDR2 YSYEKL. The CDR3 sequence is 15 residues long. CDR3 sequence reads: CASSTLSGGPDTQYF. Here the CDR3 DNA reads TGCGCCAGCAGCACCCTATCGGGAGGTCCAGATACGCAGTATTTT.

This CDR3 reads CASSPNRRGGGGELFF. The CDR3 region has the DNA TGCGCCAGCAGCCCAAATCGGCGGGGAGGTGGCGGGGAGCTGTTTTTT. The rearrangement uses TRBV4-3 and TRBJ2-2, with a possible D match to TRBD2 (6 bases). Trimming pared 4 bases from V and 7 bases from J, leaving 19 bases between. CDR1 and CDR2 (germline): LGHNA, YSLEER. This CDR3 contains 16 residues.

This chain connects TRBV5-1 to TRBJ2-3; D not resolved. This CDR3 has 12 residues. V lost 1 base and J lost 2, with 2 bases in between. Per germline, CDR1 SGHRS and CDR2 YFSETQ. The CDR3 DNA reads TGCGCCAGCAGCTTGATCACAGATACGCAGTATTTT. Its protein product is CASSLITDTQYF.

The table lists this clone with a few counts. The rearrangement joins TRBV5-1 to TRBJ1-1; D gene uncertain. Germline CDR1 SGHRS, CDR2 YFSETQ. This CDR3 is 13 amino acids long. With 2 bases removed from V and 2 bases from J, the gap between germline ends came to 7 bases. The CDR3 reads CASSLRLNTEAFF. The CDR3 DNA reads TGCGCCAGCAGCTTAAGACTCAACACTGAAGCTTTCTTT.

The V and J genes are TRBV6-6 and TRBJ1-5, with D unclear. The ends were cut back, 6 bases at V and 5 bases at J, with 8 bases in the middle. Germline lookup yields CDR1 MNHNY and CDR2 SVGAGI (reference sequence). The CDR3 consists of 12 residues. Here the CDR3 DNA reads TGTGCCAGCAGGTCGGGAGATCAGCCCCAGCATTTT. This gives the protein CASRSGDQPQHF.

The chain uses TRBV7-9 and TRBJ2-3, with D uncertain. Germline V gene lookup returns CDR1 SEHNR and CDR2 FQNEAQ (reference sequence). With 5 bases removed from V and 0 bases from J, the gap between germline ends came to 6 bases. The CDR3 length is 13 residues. The CDR3: CASSPTSTDTQYF. CDR3 DNA sequence: TGTGCCAGCAGCCCGACTAGCACAGATACGCAGTATTTT.

J is TRBJ2-1 and V is TRBV14, with TRBD2 identical over 11 bases. The CDR3 covers 16 residues. J lost 8 bases, V lost 0 bases, and 6 bases had no gene match. Germline V CDR1 and CDR2: SGHDN, FVKESK. CDR3 protein: CASSQESLAGGDEQFF. CDR3 in DNA: TGTGCCAGCAGCCAAGAGTCCCTAGCGGGAGGAGATGAGCAGTTCTTC.

The rearrangement joins TRBV6-1 to TRBJ2-2; maybe TRBD2 (5 bases). The ends were cut back, 6 bases at V and 6 bases at J, with 11 bases in the middle. The CDR3 is 13 residues long. Per germline, CDR1 MNHNS and CDR2 SASEGT. In DNA form, the CDR3 reads TGTGCCAGCAGGTGGACGGAGGCCGGGGAGCTGTTTTTT. This encodes CASRWTEAGELFF.

This clone appeared a single time. CDR3 nucleotides: TGTGCCAGCAGCGTGAATTCCGCAGGAGGTGAGCAGTTCTTC. This codes for CASSVNSAGGEQFF. The genes are TRBV9 and TRBJ2-1; TRBD2 might be the D (5 bases). The ends were cut back, 2 bases at V and 9 bases at J, with 15 bases in the middle. The CDR3 is 14 amino acids. The germline V gene has CDR1 SGDLS and CDR2 YYNGEE.

The chain combines TRBV4-3 with TRBJ1-1; D gene ambiguous. CDR3 length equals 14 residues. Germline CDR1 is LGHNA and CDR2 is YSLEER. Trimming took 1 base from V and 1 from J, leaving 7 bases between them. Written as DNA, the CDR3 is TGCGCCAGCAGCCAAGTCGCGGCGAACACTGAAGCTTTCTTT. It yields the protein CASSQVAANTEAFF.

The sample holds a few counts of this clone. V usage is TRBV29-1 and J usage is TRBJ1-1, with D possibly matching TRBD1 (5 bases). V lost 2 bases and J 9 bases, leaving 16 bases between the germline ends. CDR1 is SQVTM, CDR2 ANQGSEA, per germline. There are 13 residues in the CDR3. The CDR3 DNA reads as TGCAGCGTTGAAAAGGGGCCGGGGGATAAAGCTTTCTTT. Translating it yields CSVEKGPGDKAFF.

This clone occurred a few times. The chain links TRBV19 to TRBJ2-4; the D gene is possibly TRBD2 (5 bases). The V gene lost 3 bases and the J gene lost 9 bases, with 12 bases spanning the gap. The V gene's germline CDR1 is LNHDA and CDR2 SQIVND (reference sequence). There are 13 residues in the CDR3. The CDR3: CASSMQLRGIQYF. CDR3 bases: TGTGCCAGTAGTATGCAACTACGGGGCATTCAGTACTTC. Using reference TRBV19 and TRBJ2-4 for the parts outside the CDR3, the full variable domain is DGGITQSPKYLFRKEGQNVTLSCEQNLNHDAMYWYRQDPGQGLRLIYYSQIVNDFQKGDIAEGYSVSREKKESFPLTVTSAQKNPTAFYLCASSMQLRGIQYFGAGTRLSVL.

This clone has more than one count but fewer than ten. V is TRBV5-4 and J is TRBJ1-2, with D perhaps TRBD1 (6 bases). CDR1 and CDR2 (germline): SGHNT, YYREEE (reference sequence). The CDR3 consists of 14 residues. Trimming pared 5 bases from V and 4 bases from J, leaving 15 bases between. The CDR3 loop is CASRSGAGFYGYTF. The CDR3 DNA sequence: TGTGCCAGCAGATCGGGGGCGGGGTTCTATGGCTACACCTTC.